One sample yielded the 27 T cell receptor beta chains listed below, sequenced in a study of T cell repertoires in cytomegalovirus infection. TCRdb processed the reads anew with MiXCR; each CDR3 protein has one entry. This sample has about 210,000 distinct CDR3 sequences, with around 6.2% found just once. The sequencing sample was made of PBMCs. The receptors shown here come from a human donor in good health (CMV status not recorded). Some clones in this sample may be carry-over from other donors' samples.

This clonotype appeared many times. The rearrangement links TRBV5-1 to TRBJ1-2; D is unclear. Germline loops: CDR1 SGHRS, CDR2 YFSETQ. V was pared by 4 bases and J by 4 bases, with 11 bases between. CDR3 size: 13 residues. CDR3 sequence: CASSIEKLYGYTF. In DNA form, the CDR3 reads TGCGCCAGCAGCATAGAAAAACTCTATGGCTACACCTTC.

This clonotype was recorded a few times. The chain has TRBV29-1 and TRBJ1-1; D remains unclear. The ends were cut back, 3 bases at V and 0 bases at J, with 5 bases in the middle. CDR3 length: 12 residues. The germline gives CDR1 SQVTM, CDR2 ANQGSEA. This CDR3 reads CSVDSMNTEAFF. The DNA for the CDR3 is TGCAGCGTTGATTCTATGAACACTGAAGCTTTCTTT.

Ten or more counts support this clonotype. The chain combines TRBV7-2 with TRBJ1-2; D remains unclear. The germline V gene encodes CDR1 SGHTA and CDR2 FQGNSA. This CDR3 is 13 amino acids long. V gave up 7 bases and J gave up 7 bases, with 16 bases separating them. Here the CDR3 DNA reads TGTGCCAGCATCCTAGAGTGGGGAGGTGGCTACACCTTC. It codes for CASILEWGGGYTF.

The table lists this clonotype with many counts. The CDR3 protein is CASSYSHNQPQHF. As DNA, the CDR3 is TGTGCCAGCAGTTACTCTCACAATCAGCCCCAGCATTTT. This sequence joins TRBV6-2 or TRBV6-3 and TRBJ1-5, with D uncertain. The CDR3 runs to 13 residues. The germline CDR1 and CDR2 sequences are MNHEY and SVGEGT. V lost 0 bases and J 3 bases, leaving 3 bases between the germline ends.

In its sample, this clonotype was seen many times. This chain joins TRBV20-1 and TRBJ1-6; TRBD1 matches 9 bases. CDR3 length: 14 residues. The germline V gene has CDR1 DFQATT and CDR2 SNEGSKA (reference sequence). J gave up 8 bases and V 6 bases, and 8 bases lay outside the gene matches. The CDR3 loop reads CSARPGQGYSPLHF. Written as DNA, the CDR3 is TGCAGTGCCCGACCGGGACAGGGTTATTCACCCCTCCACTTT.

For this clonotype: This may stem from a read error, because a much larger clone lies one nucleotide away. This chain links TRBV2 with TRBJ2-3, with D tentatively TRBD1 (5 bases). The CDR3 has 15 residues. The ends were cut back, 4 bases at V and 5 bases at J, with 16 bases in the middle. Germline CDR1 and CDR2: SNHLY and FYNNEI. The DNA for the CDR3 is TGTGCCAGCAGTGCCGGGTCAGGGTTCGGAGATACGCAGTATTTT. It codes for CASSAGSGFGDTQYF.

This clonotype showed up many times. The CDR3 DNA reads TGTGCCAGCAGCTTGCCGGAAAAAGCTTTGGGAAATGAGCAGTTCTTC. Translation gives CASSLPEKALGNEQFF. The rearrangement uses TRBV5-6 and TRBJ2-1, with no clear D. The CDR3 is 16 amino acids. Trimming shortened V by 1 base and J by 7 bases, and 18 bases separated the two germline ends. CDR1 is SGHDT, CDR2 YYEEEE, per germline.

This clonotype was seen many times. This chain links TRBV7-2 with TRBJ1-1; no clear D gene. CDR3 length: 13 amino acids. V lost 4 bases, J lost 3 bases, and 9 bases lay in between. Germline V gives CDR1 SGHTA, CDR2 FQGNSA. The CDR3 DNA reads TGTGCCAGCAGCTCAAAACCGGACACTGAAGCTTTCTTT. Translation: CASSSKPDTEAFF.

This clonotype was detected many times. This chain's CDR3 is CSVEEARGGSNEKLFF. CDR3 sequence (DNA): TGCAGCGTTGAAGAAGCTCGGGGTGGCTCGAATGAAAAACTGTTTTTT. The chain uses TRBV29-1 and TRBJ1-4; D gene unclear. V was shortened by 0 bases and J by 5 bases, with 16 bases between the two germline ends. Per the germline V gene, CDR1 is SQVTM and CDR2 is ANQGSEA. The CDR3 length is 16 residues.

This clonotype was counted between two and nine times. The CDR3 region is CASSPHRGLIETQYF. CDR3 coding DNA: TGTGCCAGCAGTCCCCATAGGGGTCTGATAGAGACCCAGTACTTC. V usage is TRBV28 and J usage is TRBJ2-5; D might be TRBD1 (5 bases). V was clipped by 5 bases and J by 4 bases, with 17 bases between them. The CDR3 has 15 amino acids. The germline CDR1 and CDR2 sequences are MDHEN and SYDVKM.

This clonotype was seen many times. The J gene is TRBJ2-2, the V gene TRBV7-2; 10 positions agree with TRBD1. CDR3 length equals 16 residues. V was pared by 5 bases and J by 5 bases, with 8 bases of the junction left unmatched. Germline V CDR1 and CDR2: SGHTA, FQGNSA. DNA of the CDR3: TGTGCCAGCAGCCGTCCCGGGACAGGGGTTACCGGGGAGCTGTTTTTT. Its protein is CASSRPGTGVTGELFF.

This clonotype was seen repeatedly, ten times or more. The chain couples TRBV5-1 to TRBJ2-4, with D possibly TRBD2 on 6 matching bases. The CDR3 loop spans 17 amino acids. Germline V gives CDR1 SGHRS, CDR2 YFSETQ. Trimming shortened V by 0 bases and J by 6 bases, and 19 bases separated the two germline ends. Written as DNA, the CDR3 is TGCGCCAGCAGCTTGGGGTCCGCCGGGACCGGGGGAAACATTCAGTACTTC. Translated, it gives CASSLGSAGTGGNIQYF.

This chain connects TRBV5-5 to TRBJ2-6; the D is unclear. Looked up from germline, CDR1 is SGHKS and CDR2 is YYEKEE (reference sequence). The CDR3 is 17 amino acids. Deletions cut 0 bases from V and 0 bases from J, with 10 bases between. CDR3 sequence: CASSLGPTSSGANVLTF. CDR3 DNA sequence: TGTGCCAGCAGCTTGGGGCCCACCAGCTCTGGGGCCAACGTCCTGACTTTC.

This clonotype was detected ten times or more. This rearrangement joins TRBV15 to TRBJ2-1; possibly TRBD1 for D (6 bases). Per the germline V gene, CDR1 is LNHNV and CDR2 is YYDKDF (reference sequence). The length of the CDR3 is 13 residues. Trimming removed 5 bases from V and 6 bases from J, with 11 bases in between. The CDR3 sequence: CATSVLRGNEQFF. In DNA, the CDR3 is TGTGCCACCAGCGTACTCAGGGGCAATGAGCAGTTCTTC. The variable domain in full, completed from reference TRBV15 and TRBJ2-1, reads DAMVIQNPRYQVTQFGKPVTLSCSQTLNHNVMYWYQQKSSQAPKLLFHYYDKDFNNEADTPDNFQSRRPNTSFCFLDIRSPGLGDTAMYLCATSVLRGNEQFFGPGTRLTVL.

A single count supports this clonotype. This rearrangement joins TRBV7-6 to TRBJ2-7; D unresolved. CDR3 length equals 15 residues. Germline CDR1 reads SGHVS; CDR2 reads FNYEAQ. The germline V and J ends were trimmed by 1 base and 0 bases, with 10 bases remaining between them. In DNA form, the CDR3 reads TGTGCCAGCAGCTTAGGGTCGGCGGCCTCCTACGAGCAGTACTTC. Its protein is CASSLGSAASYEQYF.

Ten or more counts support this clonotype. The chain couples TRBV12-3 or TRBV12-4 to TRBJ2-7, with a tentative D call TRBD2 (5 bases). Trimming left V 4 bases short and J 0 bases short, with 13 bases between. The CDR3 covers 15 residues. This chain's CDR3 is CASSWGAGSSYEQYF. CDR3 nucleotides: TGTGCCAGCAGTTGGGGAGCTGGCAGCTCCTACGAGCAGTACTTC.

The CDR3, as DNA: TGTGCCAGCAGTTATGAAGCCAACGTCCTGACTTTC. Protein product: CASSYEANVLTF. This sequence joins TRBV6-2 or TRBV6-3 and TRBJ2-6, with D unresolved. Germline CDR1 and CDR2: MNHEY and SVGEGT. The CDR3 totals 12 residues. V lost 3 bases, J lost 7 bases, and 4 bases lay in between.

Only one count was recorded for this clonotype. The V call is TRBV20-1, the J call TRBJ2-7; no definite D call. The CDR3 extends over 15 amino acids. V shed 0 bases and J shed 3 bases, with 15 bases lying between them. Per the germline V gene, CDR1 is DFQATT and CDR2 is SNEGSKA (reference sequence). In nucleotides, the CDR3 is TGCAGTGCTAGAGAGCCCTCTTCGCGGAGCTACGAGCAGTACTTC. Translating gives CSAREPSSRSYEQYF.

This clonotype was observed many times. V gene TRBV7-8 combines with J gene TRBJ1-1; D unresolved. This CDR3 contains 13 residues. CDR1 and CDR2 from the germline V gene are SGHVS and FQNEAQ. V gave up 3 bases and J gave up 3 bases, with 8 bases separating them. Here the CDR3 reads CASSFETYTEAFF. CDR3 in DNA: TGTGCCAGCAGCTTCGAAACGTACACTGAAGCTTTCTTT.

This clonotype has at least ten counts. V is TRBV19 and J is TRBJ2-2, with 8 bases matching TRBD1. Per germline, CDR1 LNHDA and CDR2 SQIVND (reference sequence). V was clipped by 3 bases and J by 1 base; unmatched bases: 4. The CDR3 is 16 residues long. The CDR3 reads CASSILGTGNTGELFF. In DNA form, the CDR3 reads TGTGCCAGTAGTATCTTGGGGACAGGGAACACCGGGGAGCTGTTTTTT.

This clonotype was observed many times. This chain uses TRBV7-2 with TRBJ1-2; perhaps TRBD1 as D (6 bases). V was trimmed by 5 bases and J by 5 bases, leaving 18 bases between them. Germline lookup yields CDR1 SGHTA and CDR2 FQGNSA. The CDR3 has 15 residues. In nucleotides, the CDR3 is TGTGCCAGCAGCACCAACCCAGGGGCTCGGTATGGCTACACCTTC. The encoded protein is CASSTNPGARYGYTF.

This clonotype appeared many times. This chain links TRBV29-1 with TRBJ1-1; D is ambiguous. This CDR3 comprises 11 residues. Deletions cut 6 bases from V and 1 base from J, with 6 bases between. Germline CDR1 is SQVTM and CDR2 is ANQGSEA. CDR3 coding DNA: TGCAGCGTCCAGAGGAACACTGAAGCTTTCTTT. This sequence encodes CSVQRNTEAFF.

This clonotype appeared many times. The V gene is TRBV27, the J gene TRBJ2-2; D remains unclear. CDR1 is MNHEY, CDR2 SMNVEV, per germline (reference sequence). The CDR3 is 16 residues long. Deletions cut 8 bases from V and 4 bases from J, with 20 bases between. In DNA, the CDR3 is TGTGCCAGCCTTAACCCGGGTCCGTCGGGCACCGGGGAGCTGTTTTTT. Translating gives CASLNPGPSGTGELFF.

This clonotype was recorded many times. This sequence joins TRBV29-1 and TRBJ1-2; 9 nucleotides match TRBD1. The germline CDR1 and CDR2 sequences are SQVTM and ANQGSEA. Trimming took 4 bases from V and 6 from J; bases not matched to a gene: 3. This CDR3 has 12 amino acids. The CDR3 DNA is TGCAGCGTTGTTGGGACAGGGAATGGCTACACCTTC. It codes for CSVVGTGNGYTF.

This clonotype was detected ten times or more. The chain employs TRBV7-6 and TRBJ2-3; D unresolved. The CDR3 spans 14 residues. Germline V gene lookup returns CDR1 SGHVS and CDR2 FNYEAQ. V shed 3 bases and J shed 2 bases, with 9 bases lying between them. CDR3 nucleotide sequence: TGTGCCAGCAGCTTGGGAAGGTTCACAGATACGCAGTATTTT. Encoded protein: CASSLGRFTDTQYF. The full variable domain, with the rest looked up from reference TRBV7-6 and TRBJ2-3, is GAGVSQSPRYKVTKRGQDVALRCDPISGHVSLYWYRQALGQGPEFLTYFNYEAQQDKSGLPNDRFSAERPEGSISTLTIQRTEQRDSAMYRCASSLGRFTDTQYFGPGTRLTVL.

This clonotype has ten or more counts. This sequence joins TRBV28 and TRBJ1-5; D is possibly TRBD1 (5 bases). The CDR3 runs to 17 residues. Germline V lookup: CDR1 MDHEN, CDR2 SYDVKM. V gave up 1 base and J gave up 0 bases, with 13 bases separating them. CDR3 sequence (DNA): TGTGCCAGCAGTTTATTGTGGGGCCAGGGTAGCAATCAGCCCCAGCATTTT. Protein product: CASSLLWGQGSNQPQHF. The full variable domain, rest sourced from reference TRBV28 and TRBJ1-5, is DVKVTQSSRYLVKRTGEKVFLECVQDMDHENMFWYRQDPGLGLRLIYFSYDVKMKEKGDIPEGYSVSREKKERFSLILESASTNQTSMYLCASSLLWGQGSNQPQHFGDGTRLSIL.

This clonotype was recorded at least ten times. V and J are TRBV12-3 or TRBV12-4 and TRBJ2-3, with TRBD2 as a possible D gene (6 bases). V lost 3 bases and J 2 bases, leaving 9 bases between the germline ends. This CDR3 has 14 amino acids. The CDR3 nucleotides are TGTGCCAGCAGTTTCCCTAGCGTCACAGATACGCAGTATTTT. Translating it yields CASSFPSVTDTQYF.